This T cell receptor beta chain was identified in a study of blood T cell repertoires in COVID-19. Sequencing was performed with immunoSEQ multiplex PCR; in TCRdb, only in-frame clones are kept and a portion is missing. Of some 140,000 clones listed, around 77% are singletons. The sequence was collected from a human donor in a cohort sampled during active COVID-19. Sequenced: peripheral blood.

The CDR3 is CASRPAGQVDYGYTF. For the CDR3, the DNA is TGTGCCAGCAGACCCGCGGGACAGGTGGACTATGGCTACACCTTC. The chain has TRBV3-1 (or the pseudogene TRBV3-2) and TRBJ1-2; 8 bases are shared with TRBD1. V lost 6 bases and J lost 3; bases outside the gene matches: 9. The V gene's germline CDR1 is LGHDT and CDR2 YNNKEL (reference sequence). This CDR3 region has 15 residues.